This TCR beta chain was identified in a study of tumor-infiltrating lymphocytes in primary liver carcinoma. Making TCR beta cDNA involved approximately 0.5 ug total RNA and a constant-region primer. Library construction for TCR beta comprised three nested multiplex PCR rounds performed with slightly modified ARM-PCR. Forward primers for TRBV1-TRBV30 and a C-beta reverse primer served the first two PCR rounds, at about 10 cycles each. TCRdb fed the multiplex PCR reads into MiXCR, producing one record per CDR3 protein. This repertoire shows tens of thousands of distinct CDR3 sequences, less than 75% found once; its top ten account for over 25%. Taking roughly 18-32 mg of unsorted bulk tissue, the authors co-extracted RNA and DNA. As to this clonotype: Possible read error: a much larger clone is one base away.

Germline V gene sequence: CDR1 SGHAT, CDR2 FQNNGV. The CDR3 runs to 14 residues. The sequence was obtained from a woman younger than 45 with primary liver carcinoma and hepatitis B virus infection. The V call is TRBV11-2, the J call TRBJ2-7; 7 nucleotides match TRBD1. Material: liver tumor tissue from sampling region 3. Subset here: tumor region T3, left-lateral pole. CDR3 in DNA: TGTGCCAACAGCAGAACAGGGGATAGCTACGAGCAGTACTTC. Protein sequence: CANSRTGDSYEQYF.